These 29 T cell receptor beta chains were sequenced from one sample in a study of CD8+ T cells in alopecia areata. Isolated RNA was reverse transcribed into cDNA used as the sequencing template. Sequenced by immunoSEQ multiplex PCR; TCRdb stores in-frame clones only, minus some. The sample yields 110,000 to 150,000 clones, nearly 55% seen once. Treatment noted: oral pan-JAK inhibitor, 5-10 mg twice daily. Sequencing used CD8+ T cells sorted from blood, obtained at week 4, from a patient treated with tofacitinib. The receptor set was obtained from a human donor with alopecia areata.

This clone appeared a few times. The CDR3 region has the DNA TGTGCCAGCAGCCTAGGACCGTCCTCGGGTCAGCCCCAGCATTTT. Its protein is CASSLGPSSGQPQHF. The genes are TRBV7-6 and TRBJ1-5; D remains ambiguous. The CDR3 sequence is 15 residues long. Per germline, CDR1 SGHVS and CDR2 FNYEAQ. Between the trimmed V and J ends, which lost 5 bases and 6 bases, there was a span of 17 bases.

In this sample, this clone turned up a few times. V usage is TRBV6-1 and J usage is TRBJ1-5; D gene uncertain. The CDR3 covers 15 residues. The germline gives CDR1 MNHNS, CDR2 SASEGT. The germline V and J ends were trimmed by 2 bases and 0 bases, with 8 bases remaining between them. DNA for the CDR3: TGTGCCAGCAGTGAATCCGACAATAGCAATCAGCCCCAGCATTTT. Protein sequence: CASSESDNSNQPQHF.

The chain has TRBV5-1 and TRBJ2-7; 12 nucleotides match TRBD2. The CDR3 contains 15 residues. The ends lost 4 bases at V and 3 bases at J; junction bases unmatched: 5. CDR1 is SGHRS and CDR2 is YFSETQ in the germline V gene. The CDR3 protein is CASSPRTSGDYEQYF. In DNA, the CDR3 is TGCGCCAGCAGCCCCCGGACTAGCGGGGACTACGAGCAGTACTTC.

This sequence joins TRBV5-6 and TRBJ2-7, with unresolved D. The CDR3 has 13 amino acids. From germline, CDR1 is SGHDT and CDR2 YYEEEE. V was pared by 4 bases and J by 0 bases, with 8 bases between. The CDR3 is CASSLSSSYEQYF. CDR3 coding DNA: TGTGCCAGCAGCCTAAGCAGCTCCTACGAGCAGTACTTC.

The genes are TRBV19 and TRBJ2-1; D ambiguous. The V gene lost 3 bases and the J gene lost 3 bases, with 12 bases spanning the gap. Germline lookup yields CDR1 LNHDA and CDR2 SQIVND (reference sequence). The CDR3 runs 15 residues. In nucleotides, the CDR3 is TGTGCCAGTAGTATCGTACCCGGAGTCTACAATGAGCAGTTCTTC. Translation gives CASSIVPGVYNEQFF.

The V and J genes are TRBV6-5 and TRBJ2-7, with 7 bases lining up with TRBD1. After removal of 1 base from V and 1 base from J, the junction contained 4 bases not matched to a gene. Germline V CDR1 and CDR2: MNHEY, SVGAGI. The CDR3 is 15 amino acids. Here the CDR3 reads CASSYFAGGSYEQYF. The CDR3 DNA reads TGTGCCAGCAGTTACTTTGCAGGGGGTTCCTACGAGCAGTACTTC.

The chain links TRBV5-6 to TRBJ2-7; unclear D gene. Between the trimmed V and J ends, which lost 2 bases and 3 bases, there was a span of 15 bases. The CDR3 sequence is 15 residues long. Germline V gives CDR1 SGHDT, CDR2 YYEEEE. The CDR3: CASSLLAQANYEQYF. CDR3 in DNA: TGTGCCAGCAGCTTACTTGCGCAGGCCAACTACGAGCAGTACTTC.

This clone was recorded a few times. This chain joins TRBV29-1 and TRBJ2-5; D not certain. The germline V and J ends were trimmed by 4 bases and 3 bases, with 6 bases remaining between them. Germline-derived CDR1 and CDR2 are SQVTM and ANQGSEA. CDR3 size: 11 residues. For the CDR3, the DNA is TGCAGCGTTGTCCTGGAAGAGACCCAGTACTTC. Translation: CSVVLEETQYF. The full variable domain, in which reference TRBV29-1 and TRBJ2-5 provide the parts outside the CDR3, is SAVISQKPSRDICQRGTSLTIQCQVDSQVTMMFWYRQQPGQSLTLIATANQGSEATYESGFVIDKFPISRPNLTFSTLTVSNMSPEDSSIYLCSVVLEETQYFGPGTRLLVL.

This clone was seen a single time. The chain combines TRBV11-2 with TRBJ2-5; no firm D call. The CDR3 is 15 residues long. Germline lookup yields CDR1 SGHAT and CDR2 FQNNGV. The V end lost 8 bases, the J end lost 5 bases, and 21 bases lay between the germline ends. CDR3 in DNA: TGTGCCAGCCGTAACACCCGGGCACGTGAGGAGACCCAGTACTTC. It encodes CASRNTRAREETQYF.

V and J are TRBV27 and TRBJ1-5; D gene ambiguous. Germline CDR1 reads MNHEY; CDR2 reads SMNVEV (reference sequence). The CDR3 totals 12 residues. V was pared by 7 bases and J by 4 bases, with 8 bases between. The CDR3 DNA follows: TGTGCCAGCAAGGAAGGAAATCAGCCCCAGCATTTT. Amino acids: CASKEGNQPQHF.

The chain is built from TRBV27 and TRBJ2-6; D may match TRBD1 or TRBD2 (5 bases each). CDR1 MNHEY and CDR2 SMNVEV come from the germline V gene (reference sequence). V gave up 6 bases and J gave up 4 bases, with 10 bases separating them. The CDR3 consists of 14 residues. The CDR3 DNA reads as TGTGCCAGCAGGGGGGATCTGGGGGCCAACGTCCTGACTTTC. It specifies CASRGDLGANVLTF.

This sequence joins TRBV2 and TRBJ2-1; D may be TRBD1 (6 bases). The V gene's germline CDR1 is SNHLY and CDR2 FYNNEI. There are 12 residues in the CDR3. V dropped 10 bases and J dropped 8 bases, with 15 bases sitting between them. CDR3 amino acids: CATAIQGDEQFF. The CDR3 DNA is TGTGCCACAGCAATACAGGGAGATGAGCAGTTCTTC.

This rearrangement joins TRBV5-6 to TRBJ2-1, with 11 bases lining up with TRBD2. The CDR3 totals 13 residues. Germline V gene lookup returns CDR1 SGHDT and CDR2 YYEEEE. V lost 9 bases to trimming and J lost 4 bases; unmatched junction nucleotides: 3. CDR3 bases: TGTGCCATCGGGACTAGCGGTTACAATGAGCAGTTCTTC. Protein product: CAIGTSGYNEQFF.

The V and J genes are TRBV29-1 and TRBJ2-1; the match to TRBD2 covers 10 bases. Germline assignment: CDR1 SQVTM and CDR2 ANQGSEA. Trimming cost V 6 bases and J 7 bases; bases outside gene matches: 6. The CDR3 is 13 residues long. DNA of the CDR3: TGCAGCGTGGTGGGACTAGCGAGGAATGAGCAGTTCTTC. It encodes CSVVGLARNEQFF.

In nucleotides, the CDR3 is TGTGCCACCAGCAGTTGGACTAGCGGGGACACAGATACGCAGTATTTT. It is translated as CATSSWTSGDTDTQYF. The V gene is TRBV15, the J gene TRBJ2-3; TRBD2 agrees at 12 bases. V shed 3 bases and J 2 bases; nucleotides not matched to a gene: 3. CDR3 length: 16 residues. CDR1 is LNHNV and CDR2 is YYDKDF in the germline V gene (reference sequence).

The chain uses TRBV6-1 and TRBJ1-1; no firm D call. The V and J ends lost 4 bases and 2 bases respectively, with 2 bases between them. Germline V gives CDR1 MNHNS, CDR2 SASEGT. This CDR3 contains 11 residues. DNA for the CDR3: TGTGCCAGCAGTGTAAACACTGAAGCTTTCTTT. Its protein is CASSVNTEAFF.

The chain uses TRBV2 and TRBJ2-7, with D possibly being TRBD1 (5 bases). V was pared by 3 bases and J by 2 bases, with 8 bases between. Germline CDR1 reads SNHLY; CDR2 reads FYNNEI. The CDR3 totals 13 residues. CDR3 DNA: TGTGCCAGCAGTGATGACAGACCCTACGAGCAGTACTTC. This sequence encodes CASSDDRPYEQYF.

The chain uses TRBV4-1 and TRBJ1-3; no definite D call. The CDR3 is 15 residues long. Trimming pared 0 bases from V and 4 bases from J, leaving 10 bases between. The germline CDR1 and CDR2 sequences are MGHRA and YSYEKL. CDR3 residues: CASSQDVEGGNTIYF. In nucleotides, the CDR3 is TGCGCCAGCAGCCAAGATGTGGAAGGCGGAAACACCATATATTTT.

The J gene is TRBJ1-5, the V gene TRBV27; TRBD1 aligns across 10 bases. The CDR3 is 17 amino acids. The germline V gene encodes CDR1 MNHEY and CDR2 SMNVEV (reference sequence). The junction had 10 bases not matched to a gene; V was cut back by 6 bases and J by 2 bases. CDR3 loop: CASSLGPGTGGNQPQHF. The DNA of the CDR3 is TGTGCCAGCAGCTTAGGTCCCGGGACAGGGGGCAATCAGCCCCAGCATTTT.

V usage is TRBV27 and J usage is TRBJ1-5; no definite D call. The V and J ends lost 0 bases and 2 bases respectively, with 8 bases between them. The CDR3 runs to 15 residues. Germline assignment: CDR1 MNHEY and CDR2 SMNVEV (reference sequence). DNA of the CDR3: TGTGCCAGCAGTTTATCAGGGTTGGGCAATCAGCCCCAGCATTTT. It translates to CASSLSGLGNQPQHF.

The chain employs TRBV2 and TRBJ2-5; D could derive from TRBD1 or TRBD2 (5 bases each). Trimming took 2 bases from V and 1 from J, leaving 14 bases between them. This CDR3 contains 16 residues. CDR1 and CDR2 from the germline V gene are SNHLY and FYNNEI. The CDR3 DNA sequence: TGTGCCAGCAGTGAATTCCAGGGAGAGGGCCAAGAGACCCAGTACTTC. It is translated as CASSEFQGEGQETQYF.

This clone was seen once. For the CDR3, the DNA is TGTGCCAGCAGTGAACCGCTATTTGATGCAGATACGCAGTATTTT. Protein: CASSEPLFDADTQYF. The rearrangement links TRBV2 to TRBJ2-3, with D uncertain. V gave up 2 bases and J gave up 4 bases, with 13 bases separating them. CDR1 and CDR2 from the germline V gene are SNHLY and FYNNEI. The CDR3 sequence is 15 residues long.

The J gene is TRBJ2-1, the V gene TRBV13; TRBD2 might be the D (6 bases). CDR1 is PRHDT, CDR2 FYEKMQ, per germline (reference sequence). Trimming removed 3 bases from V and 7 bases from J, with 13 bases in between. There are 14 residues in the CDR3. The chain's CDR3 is CASSFGGANNEQFF. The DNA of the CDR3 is TGTGCCAGCAGCTTCGGCGGGGCGAATAATGAGCAGTTCTTC.

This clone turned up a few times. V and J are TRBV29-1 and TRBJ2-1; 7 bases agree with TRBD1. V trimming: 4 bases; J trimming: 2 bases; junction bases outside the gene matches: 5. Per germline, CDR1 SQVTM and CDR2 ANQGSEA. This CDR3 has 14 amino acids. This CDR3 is CSVGKGATYNEQFF. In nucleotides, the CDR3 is TGCAGCGTTGGGAAGGGGGCCACCTACAATGAGCAGTTCTTC.

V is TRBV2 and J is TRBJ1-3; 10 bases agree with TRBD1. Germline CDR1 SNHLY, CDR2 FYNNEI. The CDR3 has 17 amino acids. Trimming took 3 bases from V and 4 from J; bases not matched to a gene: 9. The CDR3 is CASSDFPGTGDGNTIYF. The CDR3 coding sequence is TGTGCCAGCAGTGATTTCCCCGGGACAGGGGACGGAAACACCATATATTTT.

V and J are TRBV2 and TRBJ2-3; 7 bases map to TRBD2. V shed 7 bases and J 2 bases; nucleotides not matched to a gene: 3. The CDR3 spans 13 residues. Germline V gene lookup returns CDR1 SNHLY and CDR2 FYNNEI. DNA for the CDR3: TGTGCCAGCAATGGGGACTACACAGATACGCAGTATTTT. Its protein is CASNGDYTDTQYF.

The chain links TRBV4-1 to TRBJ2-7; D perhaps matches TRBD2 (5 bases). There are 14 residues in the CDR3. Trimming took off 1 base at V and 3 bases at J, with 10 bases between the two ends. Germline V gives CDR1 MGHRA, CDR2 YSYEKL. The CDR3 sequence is CASSQGPRDYEQYF. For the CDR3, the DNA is TGCGCCAGCAGCCAAGGACCCCGGGACTACGAGCAGTACTTC.

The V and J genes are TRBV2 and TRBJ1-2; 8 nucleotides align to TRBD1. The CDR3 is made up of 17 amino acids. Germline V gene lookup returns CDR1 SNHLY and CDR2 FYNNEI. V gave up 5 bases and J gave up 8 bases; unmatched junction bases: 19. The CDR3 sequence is CASSRLLPSGTGSGYTF. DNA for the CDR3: TGTGCCAGCAGTCGACTTTTACCGTCCGGGACAGGATCGGGCTACACCTTC.

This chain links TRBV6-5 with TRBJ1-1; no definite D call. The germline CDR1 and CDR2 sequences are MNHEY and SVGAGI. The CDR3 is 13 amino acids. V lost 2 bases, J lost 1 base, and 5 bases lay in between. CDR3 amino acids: CASSYAGNTEAFF. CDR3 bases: TGTGCCAGCAGTTACGCCGGGAACACTGAAGCTTTCTTT.